This T cell receptor beta chain is drawn from a study of cytomegalovirus exposure and HLA in healthy donors. The protocol was immunoSEQ multiplex PCR, while the TCRdb copy is restricted to in-frame clones and leaves out a portion. The profile shows some 140,000 clones, about 86% of them singletons. Trimming shortened V by 4 bases and J by 8 bases, and 11 bases separated the two germline ends. This CDR3 region has 11 residues. The germline V gene has CDR1 DFQATT and CDR2 SNEGSKA (reference sequence). The rearrangement joins TRBV20-1 to TRBJ1-2; D remains ambiguous. The sequence derives from a man aged 18 to 29 in good health and CMV-seronegative. Sample: PBMCs. This CDR3 reads CSAKVETGYTF. CDR3 nucleotides: TGCAGTGCTAAGGTGGAGACGGGCTACACCTTC.